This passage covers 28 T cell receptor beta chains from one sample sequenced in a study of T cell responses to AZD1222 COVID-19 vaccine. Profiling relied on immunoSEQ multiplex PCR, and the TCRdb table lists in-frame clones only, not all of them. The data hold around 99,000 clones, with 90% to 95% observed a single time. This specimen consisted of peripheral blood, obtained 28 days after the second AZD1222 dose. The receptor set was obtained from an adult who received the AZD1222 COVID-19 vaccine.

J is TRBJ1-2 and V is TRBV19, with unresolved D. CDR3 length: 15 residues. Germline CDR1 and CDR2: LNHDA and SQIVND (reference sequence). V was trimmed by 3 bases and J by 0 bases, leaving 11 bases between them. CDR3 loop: CASSISVSANYGYTF. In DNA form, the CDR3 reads TGTGCCAGTAGTATTTCGGTCTCAGCTAACTATGGCTACACCTTC.

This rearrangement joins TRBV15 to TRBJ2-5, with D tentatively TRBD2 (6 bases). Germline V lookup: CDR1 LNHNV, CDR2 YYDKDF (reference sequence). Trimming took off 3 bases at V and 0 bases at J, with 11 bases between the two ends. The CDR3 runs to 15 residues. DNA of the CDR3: TGTGCCACCAGCAGGGGCGGGGCGTACCAAGAGACCCAGTACTTC. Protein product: CATSRGGAYQETQYF. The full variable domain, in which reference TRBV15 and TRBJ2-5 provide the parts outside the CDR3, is DAMVIQNPRYQVTQFGKPVTLSCSQTLNHNVMYWYQQKSSQAPKLLFHYYDKDFNNEADTPDNFQSRRPNTSFCFLDIRSPGLGDTAMYLCATSRGGAYQETQYFGPGTRLLVL.

The CDR3 region is CASSLLWTGQDEQYF. CDR3 coding DNA: TGTGCCAGCAGCCTCCTCTGGACAGGGCAAGACGAGCAGTACTTC. The V and J genes are TRBV7-2 and TRBJ2-7, with 8 bases lining up with TRBD1. This CDR3 spans 15 amino acids. In germline, CDR1 is SGHTA, CDR2 FQGNSA. V gave up 5 bases and J gave up 5 bases; unmatched junction bases: 11.

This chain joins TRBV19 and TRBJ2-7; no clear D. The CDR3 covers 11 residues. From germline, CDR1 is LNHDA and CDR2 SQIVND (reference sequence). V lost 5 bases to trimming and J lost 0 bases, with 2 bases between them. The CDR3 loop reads CASSFSYEQYF. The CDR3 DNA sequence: TGTGCCAGTAGTTTCTCCTACGAGCAGTACTTC.

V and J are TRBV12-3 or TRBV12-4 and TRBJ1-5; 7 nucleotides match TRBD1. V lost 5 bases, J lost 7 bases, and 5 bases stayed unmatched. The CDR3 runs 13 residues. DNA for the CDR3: TGTGCCAGCAGTCTCCAGGGGGGCCAGCCCCAGCATTTT. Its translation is CASSLQGGQPQHF.

CDR3 in DNA: TGTGCCAGCAGCCAAGAGGGTTATTCACCCCTCCACTTT. It codes for CASSQEGYSPLHF. The rearrangement uses TRBV14 and TRBJ1-6, with D hard to call. This CDR3 comprises 13 residues. Germline V gene lookup returns CDR1 SGHDN and CDR2 FVKESK. The V and J ends lost 0 bases and 8 bases respectively, with 5 bases between them.

The CDR3 DNA reads TGCGCCAGCAGCAGGGACAGGGCTGATGACGAGCAGTACTTC. As protein: CASSRDRADDEQYF. The rearrangement uses TRBV5-1 and TRBJ2-7; 9 bases are a match to TRBD1. V lost 4 bases and J lost 5; bases outside the gene matches: 7. Germline V gives CDR1 SGHRS, CDR2 YFSETQ. The CDR3 is 14 amino acids.

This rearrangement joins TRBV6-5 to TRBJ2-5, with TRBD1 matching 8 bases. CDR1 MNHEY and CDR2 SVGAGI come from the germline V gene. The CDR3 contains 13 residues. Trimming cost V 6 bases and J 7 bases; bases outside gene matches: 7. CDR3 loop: CASRGTGRVTQYF. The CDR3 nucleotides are TGTGCCAGCAGAGGGACAGGACGAGTGACCCAGTACTTC.

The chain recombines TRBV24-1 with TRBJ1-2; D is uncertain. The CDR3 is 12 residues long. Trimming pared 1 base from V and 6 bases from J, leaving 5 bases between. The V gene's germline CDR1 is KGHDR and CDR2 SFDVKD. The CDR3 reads CATSDLADGYTF. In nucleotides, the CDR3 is TGTGCCACCAGTGATTTAGCGGATGGCTACACCTTC.

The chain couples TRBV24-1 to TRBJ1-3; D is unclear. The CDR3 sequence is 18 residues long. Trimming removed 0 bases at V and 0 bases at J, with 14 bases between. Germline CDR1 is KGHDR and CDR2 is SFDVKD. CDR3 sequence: CATSDLYPTAVSGNTIYF. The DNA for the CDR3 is TGTGCCACCAGTGATTTGTATCCCACTGCAGTCTCTGGAAACACCATATATTTT.

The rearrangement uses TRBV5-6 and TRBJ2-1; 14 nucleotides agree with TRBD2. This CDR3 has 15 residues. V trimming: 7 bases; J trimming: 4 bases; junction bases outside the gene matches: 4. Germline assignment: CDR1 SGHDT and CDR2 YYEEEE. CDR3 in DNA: TGTGCCAGCCGACTAGCGGGAGGGATTTACAATGAGCAGTTCTTC. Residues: CASRLAGGIYNEQFF.

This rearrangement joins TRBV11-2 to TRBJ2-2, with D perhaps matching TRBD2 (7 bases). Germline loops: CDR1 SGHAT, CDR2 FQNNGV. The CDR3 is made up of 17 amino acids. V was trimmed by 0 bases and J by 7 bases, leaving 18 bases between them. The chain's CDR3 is CASSLDRLAEGGGELFF. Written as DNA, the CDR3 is TGTGCCAGCAGCTTAGATCGTCTAGCGGAGGGGGGCGGGGAGCTGTTTTTT.

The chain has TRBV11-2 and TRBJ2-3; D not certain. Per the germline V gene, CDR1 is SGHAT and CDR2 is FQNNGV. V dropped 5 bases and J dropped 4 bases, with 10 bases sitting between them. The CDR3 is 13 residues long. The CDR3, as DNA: TGTGCCAGCAGCCCCACGTGGGCAGATACGCAGTATTTT. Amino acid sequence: CASSPTWADTQYF.

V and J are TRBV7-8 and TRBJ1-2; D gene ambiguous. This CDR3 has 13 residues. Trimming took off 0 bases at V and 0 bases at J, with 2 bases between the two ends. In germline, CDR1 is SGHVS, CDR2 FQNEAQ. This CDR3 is CASSLAPNYGYTF. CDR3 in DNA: TGTGCCAGCAGCTTAGCCCCTAACTATGGCTACACCTTC.

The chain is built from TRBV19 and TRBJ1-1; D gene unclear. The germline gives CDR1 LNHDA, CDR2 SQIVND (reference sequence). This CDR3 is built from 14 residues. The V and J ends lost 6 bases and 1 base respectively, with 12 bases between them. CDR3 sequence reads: CASRQQYGNTEAFF. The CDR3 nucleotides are TGTGCCAGTAGGCAACAGTATGGGAACACTGAAGCTTTCTTT.

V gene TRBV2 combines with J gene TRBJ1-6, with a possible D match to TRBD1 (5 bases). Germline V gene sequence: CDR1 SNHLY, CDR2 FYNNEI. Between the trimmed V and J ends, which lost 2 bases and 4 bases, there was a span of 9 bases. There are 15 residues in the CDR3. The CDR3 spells CASSERTPYNSPLHF. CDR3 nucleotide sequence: TGTGCCAGCAGTGAAAGGACACCTTATAATTCACCCCTCCACTTT.

The CDR3 nucleotides are TGTGCCAGCAGTTATCAGGGTGGGGTGGTCACTGAAGCTTTCTTT. Its protein is CASSYQGGVVTEAFF. The chain is built from TRBV27 and TRBJ1-1; a weak D match, TRBD1 (5 bases). V was pared by 4 bases and J by 4 bases, with 16 bases between. Germline V gene data show CDR1 as MNHEY and CDR2 as SMNVEV (reference sequence). The CDR3 is 15 residues long.

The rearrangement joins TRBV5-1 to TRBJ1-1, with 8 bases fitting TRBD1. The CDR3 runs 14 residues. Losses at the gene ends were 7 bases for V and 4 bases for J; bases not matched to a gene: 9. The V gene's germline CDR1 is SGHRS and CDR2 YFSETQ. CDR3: CASVQTGGSTEAFF. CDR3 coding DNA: TGCGCCAGCGTCCAAACAGGGGGGAGCACTGAAGCTTTCTTT.

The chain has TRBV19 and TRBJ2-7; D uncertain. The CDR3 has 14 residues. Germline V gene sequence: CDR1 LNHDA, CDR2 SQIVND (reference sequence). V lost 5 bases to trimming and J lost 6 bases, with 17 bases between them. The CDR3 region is CASSYKWTASEQYF. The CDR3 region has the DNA TGTGCCAGTAGTTACAAATGGACGGCCTCCGAGCAGTACTTC. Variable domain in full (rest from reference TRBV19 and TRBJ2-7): DGGITQSPKYLFRKEGQNVTLSCEQNLNHDAMYWYRQDPGQGLRLIYYSQIVNDFQKGDIAEGYSVSREKKESFPLTVTSAQKNPTAFYLCASSYKWTASEQYFGPGTRLTVT.

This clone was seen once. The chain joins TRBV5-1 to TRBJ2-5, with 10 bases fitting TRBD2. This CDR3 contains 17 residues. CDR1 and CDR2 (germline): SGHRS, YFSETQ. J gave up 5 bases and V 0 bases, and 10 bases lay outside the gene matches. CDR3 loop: CASSLVTSGDLRETQYF. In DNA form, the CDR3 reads TGCGCCAGCAGCTTGGTTACTAGCGGGGACCTTAGGGAGACCCAGTACTTC.

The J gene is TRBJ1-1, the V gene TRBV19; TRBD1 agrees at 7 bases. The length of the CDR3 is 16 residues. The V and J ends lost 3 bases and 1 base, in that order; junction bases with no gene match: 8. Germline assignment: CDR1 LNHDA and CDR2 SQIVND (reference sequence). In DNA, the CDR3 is TGTGCCAGTAGTATCGTAGGGGGCAGAGGGAACACTGAAGCTTTCTTT. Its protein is CASSIVGGRGNTEAFF.

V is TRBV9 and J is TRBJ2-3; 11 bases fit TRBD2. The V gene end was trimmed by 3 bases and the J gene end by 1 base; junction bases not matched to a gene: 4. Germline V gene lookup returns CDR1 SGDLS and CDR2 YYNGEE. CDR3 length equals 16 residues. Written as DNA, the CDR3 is TGTGCCAGCAGCGCCCCGACTAGCGGGGGCACAGATACGCAGTATTTT. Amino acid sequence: CASSAPTSGGTDTQYF.

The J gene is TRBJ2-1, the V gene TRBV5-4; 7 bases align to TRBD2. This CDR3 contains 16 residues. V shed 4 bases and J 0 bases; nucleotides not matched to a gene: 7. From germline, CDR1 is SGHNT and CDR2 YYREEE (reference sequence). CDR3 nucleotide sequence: TGTGCCAGCAGCCCGGCTAGCGGCTTCTCCTACAATGAGCAGTTCTTC. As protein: CASSPASGFSYNEQFF.

The CDR3 protein is CASSPTGMDGYTF. In DNA form, the CDR3 reads TGTGCCAGCTCACCAACAGGGATGGATGGCTACACCTTC. The chain links TRBV18 to TRBJ1-2; TRBD1 might be the D (6 bases). V was pared by 2 bases and J by 6 bases, with 10 bases between. The CDR3 sequence is 13 residues long. Germline lookup yields CDR1 KGHSH and CDR2 LQKENI. Combining the CDR3 with reference TRBV18 and TRBJ1-2 gives the whole variable domain NAGVMQNPRHLVRRRGQEARLRCSPMKGHSHVYWYRQLPEEGLKFMVYLQKENIIDESGMPKERFSAEFPKEGPSILRIQQVVRGDSAAYFCASSPTGMDGYTFGSGTRLTVV.

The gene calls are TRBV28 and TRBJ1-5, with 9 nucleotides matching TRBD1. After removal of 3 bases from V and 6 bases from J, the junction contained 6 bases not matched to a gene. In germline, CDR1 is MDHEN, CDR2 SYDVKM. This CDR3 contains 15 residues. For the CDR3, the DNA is TGTGCCAGCAGTTTGCCCGGGACAGGGAGTCAGCCCCAGCATTTT. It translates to CASSLPGTGSQPQHF.

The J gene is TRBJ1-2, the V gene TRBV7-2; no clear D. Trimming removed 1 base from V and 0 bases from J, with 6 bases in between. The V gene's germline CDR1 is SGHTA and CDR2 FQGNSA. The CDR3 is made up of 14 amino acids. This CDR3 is CASSLGLTNYGYTF. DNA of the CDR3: TGTGCCAGCAGCTTAGGCCTTACTAACTATGGCTACACCTTC.

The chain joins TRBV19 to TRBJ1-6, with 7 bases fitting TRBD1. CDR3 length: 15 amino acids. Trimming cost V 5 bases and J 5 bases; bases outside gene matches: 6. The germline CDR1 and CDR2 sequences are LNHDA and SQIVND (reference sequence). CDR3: CASSARDRDNSPLHF. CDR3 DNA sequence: TGTGCCAGTAGTGCCCGGGACAGAGATAATTCACCCCTCCACTTT.

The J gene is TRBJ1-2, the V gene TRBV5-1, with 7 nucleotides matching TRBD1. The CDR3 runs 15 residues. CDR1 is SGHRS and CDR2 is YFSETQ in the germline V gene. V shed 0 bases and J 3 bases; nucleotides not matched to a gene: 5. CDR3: CASSLGDRDDYGYTF. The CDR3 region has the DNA TGCGCCAGCAGCTTGGGCGACAGGGACGACTATGGCTACACCTTC.